Sequencing of this TCR beta chain was carried out in a study of cytomegalovirus exposure and HLA in healthy donors. Study background: Most genotyped donors, 65% to 90% of some 400, had Caucasian-associated genetic ancestry.

This PCR relied on a set of 60 Vbeta primers and 13 Jbeta primers. The repertoire was sequenced with immunoSEQ multiplex PCR; TCRdb's copy has only in-frame clones and lacks some. The repertoire consists of approximately 190,000 clones, with roughly nine tenths occurring once and the leading ten covering around 0.99%. Nominal health characterized the donors when sampled, though unrecorded immune exposures were likely. Per germline, CDR1 MNHEY and CDR2 SMNVEV (reference sequence). This CDR3 is 15 amino acids long. Germline trimming cut 8 bases from V and 4 bases from J; bases unmatched to any gene: 10. Details on this clone: The antigen remains undetermined.

Notes on the study in general: In a later analysis, CMV-associated beta chains were mostly HLA-associated, it appeared. Earlier analysis looked at TCR beta V segments, and most were productive about 90% or about 30% of the time.

The sample was PBMCs. This sequence was found in a boy aged 2 to 10 in good health and CMV-seronegative. The rearrangement joins TRBV27 to TRBJ1-2; the match to TRBD1 covers 10 bases. CDR3 DNA sequence: TGTGCCAGCTCAACCCGGGACAGGGGCGGCTATGGCTACACCTTC. Amino acid sequence: CASSTRDRGGYGYTF.